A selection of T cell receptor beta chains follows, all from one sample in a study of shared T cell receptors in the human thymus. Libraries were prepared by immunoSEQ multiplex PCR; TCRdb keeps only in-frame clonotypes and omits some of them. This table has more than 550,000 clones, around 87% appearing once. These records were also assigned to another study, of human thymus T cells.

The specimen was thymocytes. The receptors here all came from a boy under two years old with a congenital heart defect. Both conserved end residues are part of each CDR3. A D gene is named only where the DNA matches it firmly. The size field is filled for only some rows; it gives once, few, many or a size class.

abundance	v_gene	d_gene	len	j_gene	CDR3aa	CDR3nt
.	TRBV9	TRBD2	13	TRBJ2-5	CASSGTGRETQYF	TGTGCCAGCAGCGGGACCGGGAGGGAGACCCAGTACTTC
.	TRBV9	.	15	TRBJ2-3	CASSLVLNDTDTQYF	TGTGCCAGCAGCCTTGTACTTAACGACACAGATACGCAGTATTTT
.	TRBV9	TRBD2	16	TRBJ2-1	CASSVGLAGSYNEQFF	TGTGCCAGCAGCGTAGGACTAGCGGGATCATACAATGAGCAGTTCTTC
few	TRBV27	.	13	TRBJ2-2	CASSRGAAGELFF	TGTGCCAGCAGCCGGGGGGCGGCCGGGGAGCTGTTTTTT
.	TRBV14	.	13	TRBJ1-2	CASSKQGAYGYTF	TGTGCCAGCAGCAAACAGGGTGCCTATGGCTACACCTTC
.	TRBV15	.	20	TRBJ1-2	CATSRDSRLGGGEGLYGYTF	TGTGCCACCAGCAGAGATTCCCGCCTTGGGGGCGGGGAGGGACTTTATGGCTACACCTTC
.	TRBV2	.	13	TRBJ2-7	CASSDLGTREQYF	TGTGCCAGCAGTGATTTGGGGACTCGGGAGCAGTACTTC
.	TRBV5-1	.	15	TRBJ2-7	CASSLPSHTSNEQYF	TGCGCCAGCAGCCTACCTAGCCATACCAGTAACGAGCAGTACTTC
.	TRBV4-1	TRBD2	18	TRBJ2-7	CASSHPRLAGTPPYEQYF	TGCGCCAGCAGCCACCCCAGACTAGCGGGGACGCCCCCCTACGAGCAGTACTTC
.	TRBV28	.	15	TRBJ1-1	CASGKEEGMNTEAFF	TGTGCCAGCGGAAAAGAGGAGGGGATGAACACTGAAGCTTTCTTT
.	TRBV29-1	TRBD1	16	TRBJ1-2	CSVPTPGTGSPYGYTF	TGCAGCGTCCCGACGCCAGGGACAGGGAGCCCTTATGGCTACACCTTC
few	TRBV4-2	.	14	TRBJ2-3	CASSQDSGTDTQYF	TGTGCCAGCAGCCAAGATTCAGGGACAGATACGCAGTATTTT
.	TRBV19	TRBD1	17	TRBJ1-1	CASITPPGQGVDTEAFF	TGTGCCAGTATCACGCCCCCGGGACAGGGGGTGGACACTGAAGCTTTCTTT
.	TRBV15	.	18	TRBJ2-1	CATSRAPRGKSSYNEQFF	TGTGCCACCAGCAGAGCCCCGAGAGGAAAGAGCTCCTACAATGAGCAGTTCTTC
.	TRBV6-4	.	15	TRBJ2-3	CASSDSRLPTDTQYF	TGTGCCAGCAGTGACTCGAGGCTACCCACAGATACGCAGTATTTT
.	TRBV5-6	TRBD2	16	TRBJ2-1	CASSPVGGRGCNEQFF	TGTGCCAGCAGCCCCGTCGGCGGGAGAGGGTGCAATGAGCAGTTCTTC
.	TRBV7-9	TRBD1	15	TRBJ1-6	CASRRPGTDNSPLHF	TGTGCCAGCAGACGCCCGGGGACAGATAATTCACCCCTCCACTTT
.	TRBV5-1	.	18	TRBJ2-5	CASSPEGLAKLKQETQYF	TGCGCCAGCAGCCCGGAGGGGCTAGCCAAACTAAAACAAGAGACCCAGTACTTC
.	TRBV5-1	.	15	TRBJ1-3	CASSRGPYSGNTIYF	TGCGCCAGCAGCAGGGGTCCATACTCTGGAAACACCATATATTTT
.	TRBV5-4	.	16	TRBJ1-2	CASSLSLAGTRRGYTF	TGTGCCAGCAGCTTGTCTCTTGCCGGGACAAGGCGTGGCTACACCTTC
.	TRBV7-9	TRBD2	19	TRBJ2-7	CASSSLSAGLAGGAYEQYF	TGTGCCAGCAGCTCCCTTAGTGCAGGACTAGCGGGAGGGGCCTACGAGCAGTACTTC
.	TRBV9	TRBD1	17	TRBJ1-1	CASSVAAPGQGLGEAFF	TGTGCCAGCAGCGTAGCTGCTCCGGGACAGGGACTTGGGGAAGCTTTCTTT
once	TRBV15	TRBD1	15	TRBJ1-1	CATSGSRDSHTEAFF	TGTGCCACCAGCGGTAGCCGGGACAGCCACACTGAAGCTTTCTTT
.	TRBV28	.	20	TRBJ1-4	CASSIPRASVAQVANEKLFF	TGTGCCAGCAGCATTCCCCGGGCTAGTGTGGCCCAAGTAGCGAATGAAAAACTGTTTTTT
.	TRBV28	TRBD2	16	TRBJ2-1	CASSPTGGGVYNEQFF	TGTGCCAGCAGTCCAACGGGAGGCGGAGTCTACAATGAGCAGTTCTTC
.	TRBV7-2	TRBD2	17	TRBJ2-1	CASSSELGREGRNEQFF	TGTGCCAGCAGCTCGGAACTCGGGCGGGAGGGCCGCAATGAGCAGTTCTTC
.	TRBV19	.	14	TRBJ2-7	CASSPTLGAYEQYF	TGTGCCAGTAGTCCTACCCTGGGGGCGTACGAGCAGTACTTC
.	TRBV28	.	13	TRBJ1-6	CASSFGICSPLHF	TGTGCCAGCAGTTTCGGGATATGCTCACCCCTCCACTTT
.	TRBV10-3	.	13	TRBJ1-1	CAISEGLVTEAFF	TGTGCCATCAGTGAGGGGCTGGTCACTGAAGCTTTCTTT